A single sample gave rise to the 15 T cell receptor beta chains below, sequenced in a study of T cell changes during pregnancy in multiple sclerosis. The assay was immunoSEQ multiplex PCR, and TCRdb's table has in-frame clones only and misses some. The table includes about 36,000 clones, around 89% detected once. The specimen was CD4+ T cells from peripheral blood mononuclear cells, collected in the first trimester of pregnancy. All receptors derive from a female donor with multiple sclerosis, enrolled in a pregnancy study.

This clone was picked up one time. V and J are TRBV7-9 and TRBJ2-3; no definite D call. Per germline, CDR1 SEHNR and CDR2 FQNEAQ (reference sequence). Between the trimmed V and J ends, which lost 3 bases and 1 base, there was a span of 5 bases. This CDR3 contains 13 residues. The CDR3 region has the DNA TGTGCCAGCAGCTTTTATCGCACAGATACGCAGTATTTT. It specifies CASSFYRTDTQYF.

V gene TRBV11-2 combines with J gene TRBJ1-1; TRBD1 matches 7 bases. Germline lookup yields CDR1 SGHAT and CDR2 FQNNGV. The trim removed 4 bases at V and 1 base at J, leaving 6 bases unmatched. This CDR3 comprises 15 residues. The CDR3, as DNA: TGTGCCAGCAGCTCAGGGGGACACTGGAACACTGAAGCTTTCTTT. This gives the protein CASSSGGHWNTEAFF.

The gene calls are TRBV7-2 and TRBJ2-1, with 9 positions matching TRBD1. Germline CDR1 SGHTA, CDR2 FQGNSA. V was pared by 1 base and J by 9 bases, with 4 bases of the junction left unmatched. The CDR3 totals 14 residues. The CDR3: CASSLGGQGVEQFF. CDR3 DNA: TGTGCCAGCAGCTTAGGGGGACAGGGAGTTGAGCAGTTCTTC.

The gene calls are TRBV19 and TRBJ2-7; 7 nucleotides agree with TRBD1. CDR3 size: 15 residues. Trimming took 4 bases from V and 0 from J; bases not matched to a gene: 6. Germline assignment: CDR1 LNHDA and CDR2 SQIVND (reference sequence). Here the CDR3 DNA reads TGTGCCAGTAGTACGCGACAGGGTCCCTCCTACGAGCAGTACTTC. Its protein product is CASSTRQGPSYEQYF.

The rearrangement joins TRBV19 to TRBJ1-6; TRBD1 aligns across 10 bases. The germline V gene encodes CDR1 LNHDA and CDR2 SQIVND (reference sequence). CDR3 size: 15 residues. The V and J ends lost 4 bases and 7 bases, in that order; junction bases with no gene match: 4. CDR3 in amino acids: CASSKGTGVNSPLHF. CDR3 nucleotide sequence: TGTGCCAGTAGTAAGGGGACAGGGGTAAATTCACCCCTCCACTTT.

The chain uses TRBV27 and TRBJ1-2; maybe TRBD1 (6 bases). The V end was cut by 5 bases, the J end by 4 bases, with 17 bases between. This CDR3 comprises 15 residues. CDR1 is MNHEY, CDR2 SMNVEV, per germline (reference sequence). The CDR3, as DNA: TGTGCCAGCAGTCTTGGGGGCTGGGAGGGCTATGGCTACACCTTC. It encodes CASSLGGWEGYGYTF.

The chain links TRBV6-1 to TRBJ1-5; 7 nucleotides match TRBD1. V trimming: 6 bases; J trimming: 0 bases; junction bases outside the gene matches: 5. CDR1 is MNHNS and CDR2 is SASEGT in the germline V gene. This CDR3 has 15 residues. The CDR3 loop reads CASRKTGDSNQPQHF. The CDR3 DNA reads TGTGCCAGCAGGAAAACAGGGGATAGCAATCAGCCCCAGCATTTT.

In this sample, this clone turned up once. This CDR3 reads CAISEQGQETQYF. CDR3 coding DNA: TGTGCCATCAGTGAACAGGGTCAAGAGACCCAGTACTTC. The gene calls are TRBV10-3 and TRBJ2-5; weak D call: TRBD1 (6 bases). The CDR3 loop spans 13 amino acids. V lost 3 bases and J 2 bases, leaving 7 bases between the germline ends. CDR1 is ENHRY and CDR2 is SYGVKD in the germline V gene.

CDR3 region: CASSLRASSYNEQFF. CDR3 in DNA: TGTGCCAGCAGCTTGAGGGCGAGCTCCTACAATGAGCAGTTCTTC. The chain links TRBV7-6 to TRBJ2-1, with a tentative D call TRBD2 (5 bases). With 3 bases removed from V and 0 bases from J, the gap between germline ends came to 9 bases. This CDR3 comprises 15 residues. CDR1 and CDR2 from the germline V gene are SGHVS and FNYEAQ.

CDR3 in amino acids: CASSPRTGLSNQPQHF. The CDR3 DNA sequence: TGTGCCAGCAGTCCTAGGACAGGGCTCAGCAATCAGCCCCAGCATTTT. The J gene is TRBJ1-5, the V gene TRBV28, with 8 bases lining up with TRBD1. The germline gives CDR1 MDHEN, CDR2 SYDVKM. The CDR3 runs 16 residues. V trimming: 5 bases; J trimming: 1 base; junction bases outside the gene matches: 7.

The rearrangement links TRBV29-1 to TRBJ2-2, with D possibly matching TRBD1 (6 bases). The CDR3 totals 13 residues. With 8 bases removed from V and 1 base from J, the gap between germline ends came to 11 bases. Germline CDR1 reads SQVTM; CDR2 reads ANQGSEA. The CDR3 sequence: CSTLTGNTGELFF. CDR3 coding DNA: TGCAGCACCCTGACAGGGAACACCGGGGAGCTGTTTTTT.

This chain joins TRBV5-6 and TRBJ1-1; TRBD1 matches 9 bases. The trim removed 4 bases at V and 0 bases at J, leaving 7 bases unmatched. The CDR3 is made up of 16 amino acids. CDR1 SGHDT and CDR2 YYEEEE come from the germline V gene. The CDR3 is CASSLGQGFMNTEAFF. CDR3 DNA: TGTGCCAGCAGCCTCGGACAGGGGTTCATGAACACTGAAGCTTTCTTT.

This chain uses TRBV30 with TRBJ2-7; D call uncertain. The CDR3 consists of 11 residues. Trimming removed 4 bases at V and 7 bases at J, with 11 bases between. Germline V gives CDR1 GTSNPN, CDR2 SVGIG (reference sequence). As DNA, the CDR3 is TGTGCCTGGACCTACTTCGGGGAGCAGTACTTC. Protein product: CAWTYFGEQYF.

The rearrangement links TRBV11-3 to TRBJ2-1; D not resolved. The CDR3 spans 14 residues. Germline lookup yields CDR1 SGHNT and CDR2 YENEEA. Trimming pared 1 base from V and 3 bases from J, leaving 7 bases between. The CDR3 DNA reads as TGTGCCAGCAGCTTAGGCCCACTCTACAATGAGCAGTTCTTC. Translating gives CASSLGPLYNEQFF.

V is TRBV5-6 and J is TRBJ1-2; a weak D match, TRBD1 (6 bases). Per the germline V gene, CDR1 is SGHDT and CDR2 is YYEEEE. This CDR3 is 14 amino acids long. Trimming removed 7 bases at V and 5 bases at J, with 18 bases between. The CDR3 loop reads CASGGGGDPYGYTF. CDR3 nucleotides: TGTGCCAGCGGCGGTGGGGGCGATCCTTATGGCTACACCTTC.